These T cell receptor beta chains were read from a single sample in a study of cytomegalovirus exposure and HLA in healthy donors. Data came from immunoSEQ multiplex PCR; TCRdb stores just in-frame clones and leaves some out. The sample table sets out roughly 70,000 clones. The sample taken for sequencing was PBMCs. These receptors were obtained from a man aged 40-55 years in good health and CMV-seronegative. The CDR3 runs from the conserved cysteine through the conserved F or W. D genes are given only for firm matches.

v_gene	j_gene	len	d_gene	CDR3nt	CDR3aa
TRBV7-9	TRBJ1-1	15	.	TGTGCCAGCAGCTCCTCCCGGGAACCCCCTACTGAAGCTTTCTTT	CASSSSREPPTEAFF
TRBV28	TRBJ2-7	17	.	TGTGCCAGCAGTTTAACGGGCTGGGGGCCAGGGGAGGGAGTACGTCACTTC	CASSLTGWGPGEGVRHF
TRBV7-9	TRBJ1-1	13	.	TGTGCCAGCAGCCGTGACTCGAACACTGAAGCTTTCTTT	CASSRDSNTEAFF
TRBV25-1	TRBJ1-1	14	.	TGTGCCAGCAGTGAATTGGGACAAAACACTGAAGCTTTCTTT	CASSELGQNTEAFF
TRBV6-1	TRBJ2-2	14	.	TGTGCCAGCAGTTTAGCGGAGAACACCGGGGAGCTGTTTTTT	CASSLAENTGELFF
TRBV6-5	TRBJ1-4	16	TRBD1	TGTGCCAGCAGTTCTGCCGACAGGGTGCGGAGTGAAAAACTGTTTTTT	CASSSADRVRSEKLFF
TRBV27	TRBJ2-5	15	TRBD1	TGTGCCAGCAGTCTCTTCGGGACAGCCCAAGAGACCCAGTACTTC	CASSLFGTAQETQYF
TRBV19	TRBJ1-1	12	.	TGTGCCAGTAGTAGACAATACGCTGAAGCTTTCTTT	CASSRQYAEAFF
TRBV5-1	TRBJ1-4	15	.	TGCGCCAGCAGCTACGGACAAGCCGGTATAGAAAAACTGTTTTTT	CASSYGQAGIEKLFF
TRBV29-1	TRBJ2-5	11	.	TGCAGCGTTGATTCGGGGGAGACCCAGTACTTC	CSVDSGETQYF
TRBV4-1	TRBJ1-5	14	.	TGCGCCAGCAGCCCCCAGGGAAGCAATCAGCCCCAGCATTTT	CASSPQGSNQPQHF
TRBV4-2	TRBJ2-7	14	.	TGTGCCAGCAGCCAGGGAGACATCGTCTACGAGCAGTACTTC	CASSQGDIVYEQYF
TRBV10-3	TRBJ2-2	17	.	TGTGCCATCAGTGAGAGGGCGGGTTTGAGTAACACCGGGGAGCTGTTTTTT	CAISERAGLSNTGELFF
TRBV2	TRBJ2-5	15	.	TGTGCCAGCAGTGAAGGGAGGAGGTCGGGGGAGACCCAGTACTTC	CASSEGRRSGETQYF
TRBV28	TRBJ2-7	13	TRBD2	TGTGCCAGCAGCCTAGCGGGGGGCGACGAGCAGTACTTC	CASSLAGGDEQYF
TRBV7-6	TRBJ2-3	14	TRBD2	TGTGCCAGCAGCCCTGGGACTAGTTCAGATACGCAGTATTTT	CASSPGTSSDTQYF
TRBV14	TRBJ2-7	17	.	TGTGCCAGCAGCCAAGGAAGCGGGCGGACATACCCTTACGAGCAGTACTTC	CASSQGSGRTYPYEQYF
TRBV5-1	TRBJ1-2	14	TRBD1	TGCGCCAGCAGCTTCCCCGGACAGGACTATGGCTACACCTTC	CASSFPGQDYGYTF
TRBV5-6	TRBJ1-3	15	.	TGTGCCAGCAGCCATCCAGGGGTTTCAGGAAACACCATATATTTT	CASSHPGVSGNTIYF
TRBV28	TRBJ1-6	13	.	TGTGCCAGCAGTATCGGACAGTTAACCGTCCTCCACTTT	CASSIGQLTVLHF
TRBV4-1	TRBJ1-5	15	.	TGCGCCAGCGGCCAATTTCAGGGAGCGGGACAGCCCCAGCATTTT	CASGQFQGAGQPQHF
TRBV14	TRBJ1-1	15	.	TGTGCCAGCAGCCAAGCCAGGGCGAAGAACACTGAAGCTTTCTTT	CASSQARAKNTEAFF
TRBV4-1	TRBJ2-7	15	TRBD1	TGCGCCAGCAGCCCCACAGGGGGTTCTTTTGACGAGCAGTACTTC	CASSPTGGSFDEQYF
TRBV7-2	TRBJ2-7	16	TRBD1	TGTGCCAGCAGCTTAAACCGGGACAGGGGTTCCCACGAGCAGTACTTC	CASSLNRDRGSHEQYF
TRBV7-6	TRBJ2-3	14	.	TGTGCCAGCAGCTTAGACAGTTTAAGAGATACGCAGTATTTT	CASSLDSLRDTQYF
TRBV27	TRBJ1-2	14	.	TGTGCCAGCAGTTTCGGGGGGGGCGAGGCTGGCTACACCTTC	CASSFGGGEAGYTF
TRBV9	TRBJ1-5	14	TRBD1	TGTGCCAGCAGCGCCGACAGGGGATATCAGCCCCAGCATTTT	CASSADRGYQPQHF
TRBV5-1	TRBJ2-5	15	TRBD1	TGCGCCAGCAGCTTGGGGACAGGGGGCCGAGAGACCCAGTACTTC	CASSLGTGGRETQYF
TRBV27	TRBJ2-5	15	TRBD1	TGTGCCAGCAGTCCCCGGGACAGGGGGCTAGAGACCCAGTACTTC	CASSPRDRGLETQYF
TRBV6-1	TRBJ2-3	14	TRBD2	TGTGCCAGCAGTACTAGCGGGGGATTCGATACGCAGTATTTT	CASSTSGGFDTQYF
TRBV6-5	TRBJ1-1	14	TRBD1	TGTGCCAGCAGCTTGGACAGGGCTGGCACTGAAGCTTTCTTT	CASSLDRAGTEAFF
TRBV7-3	TRBJ2-1	16	.	TGTGCCAGCAGCTTAACAGGGGGACAAGCCTACAATGAGCAGTTCTTC	CASSLTGGQAYNEQFF
TRBV5-4	TRBJ2-2	16	TRBD1	TGTGCCAGCAGCACGGGACAGGGGGCGGGTACCGGGGAGCTGTTTTTT	CASSTGQGAGTGELFF
TRBV9	TRBJ2-7	15	TRBD2	TGTGCCAGCAGCCCCGGACTAGCGGGGGCCTACGAGCAGTACTTC	CASSPGLAGAYEQYF
TRBV5-6	TRBJ1-1	15	TRBD1	TGTGCCAGCAGCTCGCGGACAGGGAGGTTCACTGAAGCTTTCTTT	CASSSRTGRFTEAFF
TRBV10-3	TRBJ1-2	11	.	TGTGCCATCAGTGAAGACAGGACTAGGACCTTC	CAISEDRTRTF
TRBV27	TRBJ2-7	17	TRBD2	TGTGCCAGCAGTTTCTCCGGGACTAGCGGGGGGGCTAACGAGCAGTACTTC	CASSFSGTSGGANEQYF
TRBV30	TRBJ2-4	12	.	TGTGCCTGGACAGGAGCCAAAAACATTCAGTACTTC	CAWTGAKNIQYF
TRBV11-2	TRBJ2-1	14	.	TGTGCCAGCAATGAACAGGGCGCGGTCAATGAGCAGTTCTTC	CASNEQGAVNEQFF
TRBV4-1	TRBJ1-1	15	TRBD1	TGCGCCAGCAGCCAAGTTGGGACAGGGATCACTGAAGCTTTCTTT	CASSQVGTGITEAFF
TRBV5-8	TRBJ1-4	15	.	TGTGCCAGCAGCTTGAGATCCCTTGGGAGTGAAAAACTGTTTTTT	CASSLRSLGSEKLFF
TRBV9	TRBJ2-3	14	.	TGTGCCAGCAGCGCACGGGGGGCCGATGATACGCAGTATTTT	CASSARGADDTQYF
TRBV6-5	TRBJ2-3	15	TRBD2	TGTGCCAGCAGTTATGGGACTAGCGACACAGATACGCAGTATTTT	CASSYGTSDTDTQYF
TRBV30	TRBJ1-1	11	.	TGTGCCTGGACCCCAGGACTCTGGCTTGTATTT	CAWTPGLWLVF
TRBV6-5	TRBJ2-3	14	.	TGTGCCAGCAGTTATAACAGGGGCACAGATACGCAGTATTTT	CASSYNRGTDTQYF
TRBV6-1	TRBJ1-3	17	.	TGTGCCAGCAGTGAAGCCGTAGCTGCCAGCTCTGGAAACACCATATATTTT	CASSEAVAASSGNTIYF
TRBV4-1	TRBJ2-2	22	.	TGCGCCAGCAGCCAAGATCTTGTTTTAGGAGCGGGGAATGAGGGGGACACCGGGGAGCTGTTTTTT	CASSQDLVLGAGNEGDTGELFF
TRBV5-4	TRBJ2-2	16	TRBD2	TGTGCCAGCAGCTTAGATAGCGGGGGGAACACCGGGGAGCTGTTTTTT	CASSLDSGGNTGELFF
TRBV7-2	TRBJ2-7	17	TRBD2	TGTGCCAGCAGCTTAGAGGGGGCCCTAGCGGGGATCTACGAGCAGTACTTC	CASSLEGALAGIYEQYF
TRBV7-2	TRBJ1-1	13	TRBD1	TGTGCCAGCAGCCAGGGGGCTAACACTGAAGCTTTCTTT	CASSQGANTEAFF